The next 26 T cell receptor beta chains were all read from a single sample in a study of T cell repertoires in cytomegalovirus infection. The antigens for these receptors are not known. Via MiXCR, TCRdb re-called the reads, giving one row per CDR3 protein. This sample carries 700,000 to 850,000 distinct CDR3 sequences, roughly 33% of them seen once, and the ten largest clones take around 12%. The sequencing used cultured CD8+ T cells from PBMCs, collected from culture after CMV antigen stimulation. The receptors come from a human donor in good health (CMV status not recorded). Some clones in this sample may be carry-over from other donors' samples.

On this clonotype: One end of the junction fails to match germline, which may point to a read error. The chain uses TRBV7-8 and TRBJ2-3; 9 nucleotides match TRBD2. CDR3 length equals 15 residues. Per the germline V gene, CDR1 is SGHVS and CDR2 is FQNEAQ. The CDR3 region is CANSPSGGFADTQYF. DNA of the CDR3: TGTGCCAACAGCCCCAGCGGGGGGTTTGCAGATACGCAGTATTTT.

This chain links TRBV7-2 with TRBJ1-1; 7 nucleotides line up with TRBD1. The V gene's germline CDR1 is SGHTA and CDR2 FQGNSA. The CDR3 spans 16 residues. V dropped 4 bases and J dropped 6; count of bases not matched to a gene: 14. The DNA for the CDR3 is TGTGCCAGCAGCTCTAGAACCGCAGGGGGACGGGCTGAAGCTTTCTTT. Translating it yields CASSSRTAGGRAEAFF.

This clonotype was seen many times. The chain couples TRBV20-1 to TRBJ2-3; D remains unclear. The V gene lost 0 bases and the J gene lost 4 bases, with 11 bases spanning the gap. The CDR3 extends over 14 amino acids. Germline V gene data show CDR1 as DFQATT and CDR2 as SNEGSKA (reference sequence). In DNA form, the CDR3 reads TGCAGTGCTAGAGAATATAGAATTTCAGATACGCAGTATTTT. This translates into CSAREYRISDTQYF.

The chain couples TRBV10-3 to TRBJ2-7; tentatively, D is TRBD1 (5 bases). With 4 bases removed from V and 7 bases from J, the gap between germline ends came to 11 bases. CDR3 length: 12 residues. CDR1 is ENHRY, CDR2 SYGVKD, per germline. CDR3 bases: TGTGCCATCAGTGTAGGGGATGGGGAGCAGTACGTC. It translates to CAISVGDGEQYV.

The chain combines TRBV28 with TRBJ2-5, with D tentatively TRBD1 (6 bases). CDR1 and CDR2 from the germline V gene are MDHEN and SYDVKM. V lost 5 bases and J 0 bases, leaving 13 bases between the germline ends. This CDR3 contains 15 residues. For the CDR3, the DNA is TGTGCCAGCAGTGGGGGCAGGAGATACCAAGAGACCCAGTACTTC. Translation: CASSGGRRYQETQYF.

About this clonotype itself: This may stem from a read error, because a much larger clone lies one nucleotide away. CDR3 nucleotide sequence: TGTGTCAGCAGCCCAACAGGGGGCGTGGGCAATGAGCAGTTCTTC. It encodes CVSSPTGGVGNEQFF. The chain couples TRBV7-6 to TRBJ2-1; 9 bases fit TRBD1. Germline loops: CDR1 SGHVS, CDR2 FNYEAQ. This CDR3 is built from 15 residues.

This clonotype was counted between two and nine times. V usage is TRBV5-1 and J usage is TRBJ2-6; D gene ambiguous. With 5 bases removed from V and 1 base from J, the gap between germline ends came to 22 bases. The CDR3 is 19 residues long. Germline lookup yields CDR1 SGHRS and CDR2 YFSETQ. This CDR3 is CASRGLRTQDRSGANVLTF. CDR3 DNA sequence: TGCGCCAGCAGAGGGTTGCGTACCCAAGACCGATCTGGGGCCAACGTCCTGACTTTC. The variable domain in full, completed from reference TRBV5-1 and TRBJ2-6, reads KAGVTQTPRYLIKTRGQQVTLSCSPISGHRSVSWYQQTPGQGLQFLFEYFSETQRNKGNFPGRFSGRQFSNSRSEMNVSTLELGDSALYLCASRGLRTQDRSGANVLTFGAGSRLTVL.

The rearrangement joins TRBV3-1 to TRBJ2-5; 15 nucleotides agree with TRBD2. CDR1 and CDR2 (germline): LGHDT, YNNKEL (reference sequence). The CDR3 sequence is 16 residues long. V lost 3 bases to trimming and J lost 4 bases; unmatched junction nucleotides: 3. In DNA form, the CDR3 reads TGTGCCAGCAGCCAGTGGACTAGCGGGGGGGTAGAGACCCAGTACTTC. It is translated as CASSQWTSGGVETQYF.

This clonotype occurred a few times. J is TRBJ2-1 and V is TRBV11-2; 7 bases are shared with TRBD2. Germline V gene sequence: CDR1 SGHAT, CDR2 FQNNGV. CDR3 length equals 16 residues. V dropped 3 bases and J dropped 4; count of bases not matched to a gene: 9. The CDR3 loop is CASSFTGGPIYNEQFF. CDR3 in DNA: TGTGCCAGCAGCTTTACGGGGGGTCCCATTTACAATGAGCAGTTCTTC.

This clonotype was counted a few times. The V and J genes are TRBV6-1 and TRBJ2-3; 10 bases fit TRBD2. Germline CDR1 is MNHNS and CDR2 is SASEGT. The trim removed 8 bases at V and 3 bases at J, leaving 14 bases unmatched. This CDR3 region has 17 residues. The chain's CDR3 is CASRKDLAGGKTDTQYF. Here the CDR3 DNA reads TGTGCCAGCCGTAAAGACTTAGCGGGGGGAAAGACAGATACGCAGTATTTT.

The rearrangement links TRBV19 to TRBJ2-3; weak D call: TRBD1 (6 bases). Germline V gives CDR1 LNHDA, CDR2 SQIVND (reference sequence). The CDR3 loop spans 15 amino acids. V was cut by 5 bases and J by 0 bases, with 12 bases left in between. The CDR3 region has the DNA TGTGCCAGTAGTCAGGGGTCTCCTAGCACAGATACGCAGTATTTT. Its protein product is CASSQGSPSTDTQYF.

This chain uses TRBV6-1 with TRBJ2-1, with 7 bases lining up with TRBD2. The CDR3 extends over 14 amino acids. The V gene end was trimmed by 6 bases and the J gene end by 6 bases; junction bases not matched to a gene: 8. CDR1 and CDR2 (germline): MNHNS, SASEGT. The CDR3 nucleotides are TGTGCCAGCAGCCCCGGATCGGGGGGCAATGAGCAGTTCTTC. Amino acid sequence: CASSPGSGGNEQFF.

In this sample, this clonotype turned up a few times. J is TRBJ1-2 and V is TRBV27, with TRBD1 identical over 8 bases. Germline V gene data show CDR1 as MNHEY and CDR2 as SMNVEV (reference sequence). The CDR3 covers 17 residues. Trimming at V came to 1 base and at J to 4 bases, leaving 11 bases not matched to a gene. CDR3 sequence (DNA): TGTGCCAGCAGTTTATGGCAGGGGGCACTCCGGGGCTATGGCTACACCTTC. Its translation: CASSLWQGALRGYGYTF.

This clonotype was seen ten or more times. The chain joins TRBV7-6 to TRBJ1-2, with a tentative D call TRBD1 (5 bases). The V gene's germline CDR1 is SGHVS and CDR2 FNYEAQ. V lost 1 base and J 3 bases, leaving 12 bases between the germline ends. CDR3 length: 15 residues. CDR3 sequence: CASSLGTGDYYGYTF. In DNA, the CDR3 is TGTGCCAGCAGCTTAGGGACGGGGGACTACTATGGCTACACCTTC.

Details on this clonotype: This clone may be a read error of a much larger clone one base away. V gene TRBV7-8 combines with J gene TRBJ2-1, with TRBD2 matching 13 bases. The CDR3 totals 15 residues. Germline trimming cut 7 bases from V and 7 bases from J; bases unmatched to any gene: 7. Germline V gene lookup returns CDR1 SGHVS and CDR2 FQNEAQ. CDR3 in amino acids: CASNPGTSGVNEQFF. Here the CDR3 DNA reads TGTGCCAGCAACCCAGGGACTAGCGGGGTAAATGAGCAGTTCTTC.

This clonotype turned up a few times. The chain uses TRBV7-9 and TRBJ2-1, with D unclear. CDR1 and CDR2 from the germline V gene are SEHNR and FQNEAQ (reference sequence). The CDR3 consists of 12 residues. V was pared by 7 bases and J by 6 bases, with 10 bases between. CDR3 amino acids: CASTSGPNEQFF. DNA of the CDR3: TGTGCCAGCACCTCCGGACCCAATGAGCAGTTCTTC.

The genes are TRBV7-6 and TRBJ2-7; 9 bases map to TRBD2. V lost 3 bases, J lost 5 bases, and 5 bases stayed unmatched. CDR3 length: 14 amino acids. Looked up from germline, CDR1 is SGHVS and CDR2 is FNYEAQ. The CDR3 DNA is TGTGCCAGCAGCTTTGCGGGGGGGCCTGACGAGCAGTACTTC. Protein sequence: CASSFAGGPDEQYF.

This clonotype was detected a few times. The rearrangement links TRBV6-2 or TRBV6-3 to TRBJ1-1, with no clear D. Germline lookup yields CDR1 MNHEY and CDR2 SVGEGT. V was pared by 2 bases and J by 0 bases, with 10 bases between. The CDR3 spans 15 residues. Here the CDR3 reads CASSYLEAVNTEAFF. The CDR3 coding sequence is TGTGCCAGCAGTTACCTTGAGGCCGTGAACACTGAAGCTTTCTTT.

This clonotype was counted at least ten times. The CDR3, as DNA: TGTGCCAGCAGCCCCTGGACAGGGGGGACAAATTCACCCCTCCACTTT. Amino acids: CASSPWTGGTNSPLHF. V is TRBV7-2 and J is TRBJ1-6; 10 nucleotides agree with TRBD1. Germline assignment: CDR1 SGHTA and CDR2 FQGNSA. Trimming cost V 5 bases and J 7 bases; bases outside gene matches: 8. This CDR3 comprises 16 residues.

The chain has TRBV14 and TRBJ1-4; TRBD1 might be the D (5 bases). V lost 4 bases and J 4 bases, leaving 13 bases between the germline ends. CDR1 SGHDN and CDR2 FVKESK come from the germline V gene. The CDR3 covers 15 residues. In nucleotides, the CDR3 is TGTGCCAGCAGCCCTCAGGGTGGATATAATGAAAAACTGTTTTTT. Translated, it gives CASSPQGGYNEKLFF.

This clonotype occurred a few times. This chain connects TRBV7-2 to TRBJ2-7, with D tentatively TRBD1 (6 bases). Germline V lookup: CDR1 SGHTA, CDR2 FQGNSA. The CDR3 has 15 amino acids. Trimming pared 3 bases from V and 1 base from J, leaving 13 bases between. The CDR3 DNA is TGTGCCAGCAGCTTGTCTTGGGGGCCTTCCTACGAGCAGTACTTC. Its translation: CASSLSWGPSYEQYF.

This clonotype has a handful of counts. V gene TRBV6-1 combines with J gene TRBJ1-1; possible D gene TRBD1, 5 bases. Trimming took 7 bases from V and 4 from J, leaving 10 bases between them. The CDR3 has 12 residues. The germline CDR1 and CDR2 sequences are MNHNS and SASEGT. The CDR3 protein is CASISGITEAFF. The CDR3 nucleotides read TGTGCCAGCATTTCAGGGATCACTGAAGCTTTCTTT.

The rearrangement links TRBV5-5 to TRBJ2-2, with 8 bases fitting TRBD2. The CDR3 runs to 16 residues. Germline V lookup: CDR1 SGHKS, CDR2 YYEKEE (reference sequence). After removal of 0 bases from V and 3 bases from J, the junction contained 4 bases not matched to a gene. CDR3 nucleotides: TGTGCCAGCAGCTTGGGTCCTAGCGGGTACACCGGGGAGCTGTTTTTT. Protein sequence: CASSLGPSGYTGELFF.

This clonotype was detected many times. The rearrangement joins TRBV7-2 to TRBJ2-5, with 11 bases that match TRBD1. V gave up 7 bases and J gave up 4 bases; unmatched junction bases: 5. This CDR3 has 14 residues. CDR1 and CDR2 (germline): SGHTA, FQGNSA. The CDR3 is CASKRGTGGETQYF. CDR3 DNA: TGTGCCAGCAAGAGAGGGACAGGGGGAGAGACCCAGTACTTC.

This chain connects TRBV6-2 or TRBV6-3 to TRBJ2-7; TRBD1 matches at 10 bases. The CDR3 covers 14 residues. The V and J ends lost 6 bases and 6 bases, in that order; junction bases with no gene match: 8. CDR1 and CDR2 (germline): MNHEY, SVGEGT. The CDR3 DNA sequence: TGTGCCAGCAGCCGACAGGGGGCTGATTTCGAGCAGTACGTC. It yields the protein CASSRQGADFEQYV.

The rearrangement joins TRBV6-6 to TRBJ2-5; no reliable D call. Trimming cost V 6 bases and J 4 bases, with 12 bases left between them. In germline, CDR1 is MNHNY, CDR2 SVGAGI (reference sequence). The CDR3 length is 13 residues. This chain's CDR3 is CASRRTERETQYF. In DNA, the CDR3 is TGTGCCAGCAGGAGGACCGAACGAGAGACCCAGTACTTC.